This T cell receptor beta chain is drawn from a study of blood T cells in healthy people across ages. General observations from the study: Strong correlation linked observed beta diversity and percent naive T cells. Shifts in expanded clonotypes may have been confounded by donor CMV status, which was unknown.

Alongside a J-beta primer mix, a sample-barcoded 5' primer served in a second PCR lasting about 7 to 11 cycles. TCRdb re-called the 5' RACE reads with MiXCR, one entry per CDR3 protein. The sample yields around 1,000,000 distinct CDR3 sequences, 25% seen once. This clonotype has just a few counts. The antigen remains unidentified. Germline CDR1 reads DFQATT; CDR2 reads SNEGSKA (reference sequence). After removal of 5 bases from V and 0 bases from J, the junction contained 15 bases not matched to a gene. The CDR3 loop spans 17 amino acids. These records were also assigned to another study, of T cells of mothers and their children. This second study says: Related mother-child pairs showed slightly higher but non-significant overlap than unrelated pairs.

This chain links TRBV20-1 with TRBJ1-1; 7 nucleotides align to TRBD1. The TCR was taken from a girl aged 2 to 9 in good health. Sequenced sample: blood. The CDR3 protein is CSARYRQGPRMNTEAFF. The CDR3 DNA follows: TGCAGTGCTCGGTATAGACAGGGCCCTCGAATGAACACTGAAGCTTTCTTT.